The source of this T cell receptor (beta chain) is a study of CD8 T cells in Susac syndrome. Reverse transcription of roughly 0.45 to 1 ug RNA used random hexamers. TCRdb used MiXCR to reprocess the immunoSEQ multiplex PCR reads, holding one entry per CDR3 protein. The data contain 250,000 to 300,000 distinct CDR3 sequences, approximately 90% of them seen just once; the ten biggest clones take up roughly 0.17%. V lost 6 bases and J 6 bases, leaving 7 bases between the germline ends. This CDR3 spans 11 amino acids. Germline V gene data show CDR1 as MNHEY and CDR2 as SMNVEV (reference sequence). The sequenced sample was CD8+ T cells from PBMCs. This receptor was obtained from a human donor with multiple sclerosis. The chain has TRBV27 and TRBJ2-3; D is undetermined. This CDR3 is CASRSWDTQYF. The DNA of the CDR3 is TGTGCCAGCAGGAGTTGGGATACGCAGTATTTT.